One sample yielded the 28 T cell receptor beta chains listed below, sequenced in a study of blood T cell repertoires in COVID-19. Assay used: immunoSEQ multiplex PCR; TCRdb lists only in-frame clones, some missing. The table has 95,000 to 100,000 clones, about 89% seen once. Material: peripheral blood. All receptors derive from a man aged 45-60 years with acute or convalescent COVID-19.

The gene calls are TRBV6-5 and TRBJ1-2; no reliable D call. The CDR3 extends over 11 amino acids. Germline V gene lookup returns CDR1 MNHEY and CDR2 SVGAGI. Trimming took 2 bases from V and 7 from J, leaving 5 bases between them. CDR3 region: CASSYGAGYTF. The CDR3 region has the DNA TGTGCCAGCAGTTACGGAGCTGGCTACACCTTC.

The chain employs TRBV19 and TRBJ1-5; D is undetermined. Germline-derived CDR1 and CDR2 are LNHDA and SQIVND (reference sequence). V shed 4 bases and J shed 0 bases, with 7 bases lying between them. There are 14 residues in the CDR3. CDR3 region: CASSRAGSNQPQHF. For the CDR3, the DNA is TGTGCCAGTAGTAGGGCAGGTAGCAATCAGCCCCAGCATTTT.

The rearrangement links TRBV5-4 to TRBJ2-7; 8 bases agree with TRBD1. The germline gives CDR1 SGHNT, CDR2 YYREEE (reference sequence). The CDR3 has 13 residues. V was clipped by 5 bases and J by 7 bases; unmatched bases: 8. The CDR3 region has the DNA TGTGCCAGCAGTCTGGACAGGGCCGGTGAGCAGTACTTC. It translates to CASSLDRAGEQYF.

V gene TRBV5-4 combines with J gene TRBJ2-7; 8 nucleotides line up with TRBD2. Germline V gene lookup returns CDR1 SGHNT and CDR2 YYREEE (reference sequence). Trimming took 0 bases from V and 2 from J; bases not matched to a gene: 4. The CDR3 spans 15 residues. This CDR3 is CASSLAPTSAYEQYF. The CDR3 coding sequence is TGTGCCAGCAGCTTGGCCCCGACTAGCGCCTACGAGCAGTACTTC.

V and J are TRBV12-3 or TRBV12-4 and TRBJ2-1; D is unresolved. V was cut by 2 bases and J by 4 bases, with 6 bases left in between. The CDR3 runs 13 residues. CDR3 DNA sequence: TGTGCCAGCAGTTTAACAGCTTACAATGAGCAGTTCTTC. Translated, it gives CASSLTAYNEQFF.

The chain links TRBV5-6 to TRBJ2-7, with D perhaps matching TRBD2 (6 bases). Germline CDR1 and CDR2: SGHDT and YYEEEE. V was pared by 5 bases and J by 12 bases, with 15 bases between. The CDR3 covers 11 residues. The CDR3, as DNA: TGTGCCAGCAGGCGGGACCGCGCTTGGTACTTC. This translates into CASRRDRAWYF.

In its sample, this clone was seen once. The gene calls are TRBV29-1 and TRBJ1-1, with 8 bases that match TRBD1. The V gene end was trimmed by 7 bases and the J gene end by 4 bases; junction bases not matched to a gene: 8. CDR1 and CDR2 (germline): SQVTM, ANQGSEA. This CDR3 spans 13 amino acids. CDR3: CSASDRGRTEAFF. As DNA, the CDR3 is TGCAGCGCCTCTGACAGGGGACGCACTGAAGCTTTCTTT.

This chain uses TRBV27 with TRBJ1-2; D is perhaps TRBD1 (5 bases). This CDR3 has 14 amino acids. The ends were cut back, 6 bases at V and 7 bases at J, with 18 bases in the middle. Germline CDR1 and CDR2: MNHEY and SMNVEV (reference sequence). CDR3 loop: CASRSGTFAGGYTF. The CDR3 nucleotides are TGTGCCAGCAGGTCCGGGACTTTTGCCGGTGGCTACACCTTC.

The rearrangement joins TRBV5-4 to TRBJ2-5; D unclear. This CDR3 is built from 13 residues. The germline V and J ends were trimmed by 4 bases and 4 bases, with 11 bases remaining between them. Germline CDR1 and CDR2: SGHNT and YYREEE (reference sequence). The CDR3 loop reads CASSPASRETQYF. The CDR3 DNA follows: TGTGCCAGCAGCCCAGCGTCCCGAGAGACCCAGTACTTC.

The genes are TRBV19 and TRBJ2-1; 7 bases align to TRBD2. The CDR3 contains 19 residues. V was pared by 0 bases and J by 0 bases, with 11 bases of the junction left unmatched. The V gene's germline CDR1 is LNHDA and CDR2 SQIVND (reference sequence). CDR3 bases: TGTGCCAGTAGTATAGAACGTATGACTACGGGAGGCTCCTACAATGAGCAGTTCTTC. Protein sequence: CASSIERMTTGGSYNEQFF.

The CDR3 region is CASSKRPGQLPYEQYF. The CDR3 nucleotides are TGTGCCAGTAGTAAGCGGCCGGGACAACTACCCTACGAGCAGTACTTC. The chain links TRBV19 to TRBJ2-7, with D perhaps TRBD1 (6 bases). The CDR3 has 16 residues. Germline loops: CDR1 LNHDA, CDR2 SQIVND (reference sequence). V dropped 4 bases and J dropped 2 bases, with 18 bases sitting between them.

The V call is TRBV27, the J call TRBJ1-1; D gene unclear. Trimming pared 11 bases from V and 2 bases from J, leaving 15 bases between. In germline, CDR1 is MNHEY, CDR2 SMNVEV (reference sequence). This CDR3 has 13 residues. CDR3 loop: CACRLGRNTEAFF. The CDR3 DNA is TGTGCCTGCCGACTAGGGAGAAACACTGAAGCTTTCTTT.

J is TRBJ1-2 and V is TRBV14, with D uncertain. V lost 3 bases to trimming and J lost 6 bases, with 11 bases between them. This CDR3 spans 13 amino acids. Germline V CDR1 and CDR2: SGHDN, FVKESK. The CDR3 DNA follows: TGTGCCAGCAGCCAGTTCAGGATTAATGGCTACACCTTC. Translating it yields CASSQFRINGYTF. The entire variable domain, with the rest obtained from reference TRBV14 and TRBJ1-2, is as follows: EAGVTQFPSHSVIEKGQTVTLRCDPISGHDNLYWYRRVMGKEIKFLLHFVKESKQDESGMPNNRFLAERTGGTYSTLKVQPAELEDSGVYFCASSQFRINGYTFGSGTRLTVV.

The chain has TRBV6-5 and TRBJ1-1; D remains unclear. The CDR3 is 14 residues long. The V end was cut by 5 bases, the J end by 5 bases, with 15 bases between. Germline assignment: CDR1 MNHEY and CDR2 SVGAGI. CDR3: CASSRVNEGTEAFF. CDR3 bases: TGTGCCAGCAGTCGCGTTAATGAGGGAACTGAAGCTTTCTTT.

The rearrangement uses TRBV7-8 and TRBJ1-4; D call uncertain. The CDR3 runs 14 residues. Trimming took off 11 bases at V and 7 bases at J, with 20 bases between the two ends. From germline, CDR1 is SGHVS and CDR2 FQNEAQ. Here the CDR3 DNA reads TGTGCCTTAGAAAGAAGCGCGCGATTTGAAAAACTGTTTTTT. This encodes CALERSARFEKLFF.

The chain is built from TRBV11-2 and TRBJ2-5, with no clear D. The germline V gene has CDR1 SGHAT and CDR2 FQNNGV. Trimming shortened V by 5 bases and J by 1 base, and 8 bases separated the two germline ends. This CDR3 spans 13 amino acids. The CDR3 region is CASSPRFQETQYF. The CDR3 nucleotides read TGTGCCAGCAGCCCGCGGTTCCAAGAGACCCAGTACTTC.

CDR3 region: CASTLRGPNQPQHF. CDR3 nucleotides: TGTGCCAGCACCCTCAGGGGACCCAATCAGCCCCAGCATTTT. V gene TRBV28 combines with J gene TRBJ1-5; a possible D gene is TRBD1 (6 bases). The CDR3 is made up of 14 amino acids. CDR1 and CDR2 from the germline V gene are MDHEN and SYDVKM. The germline V and J ends were trimmed by 7 bases and 3 bases, with 13 bases remaining between them.

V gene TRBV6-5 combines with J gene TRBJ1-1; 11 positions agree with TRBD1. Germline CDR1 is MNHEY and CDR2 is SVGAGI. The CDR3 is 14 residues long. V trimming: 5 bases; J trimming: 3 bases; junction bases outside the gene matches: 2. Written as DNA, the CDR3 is TGTGCCAGCAGTAGGACAGGGGGCTACACTGAAGCTTTCTTT. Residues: CASSRTGGYTEAFF.

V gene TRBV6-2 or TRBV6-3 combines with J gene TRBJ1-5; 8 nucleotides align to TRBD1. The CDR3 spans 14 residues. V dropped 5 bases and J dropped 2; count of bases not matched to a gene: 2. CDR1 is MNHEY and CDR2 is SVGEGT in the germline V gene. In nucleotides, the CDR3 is TGTGCCAGCAGTCAGACAGGGGGCAATCAGCCCCAGCATTTT. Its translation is CASSQTGGNQPQHF.

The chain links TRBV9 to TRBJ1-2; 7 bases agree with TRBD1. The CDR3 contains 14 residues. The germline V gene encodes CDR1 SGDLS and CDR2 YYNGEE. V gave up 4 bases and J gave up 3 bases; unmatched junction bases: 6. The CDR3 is CASSTLGTDYGYTF. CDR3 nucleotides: TGTGCCAGCAGCACCCTCGGGACAGACTATGGCTACACCTTC.

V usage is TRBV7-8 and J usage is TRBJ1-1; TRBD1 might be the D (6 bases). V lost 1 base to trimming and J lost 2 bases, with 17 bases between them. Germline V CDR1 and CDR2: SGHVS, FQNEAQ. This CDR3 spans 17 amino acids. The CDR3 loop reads CASSLEGGSYANTEAFF. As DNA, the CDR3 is TGTGCCAGCAGCTTAGAAGGGGGATCCTACGCAAACACTGAAGCTTTCTTT.

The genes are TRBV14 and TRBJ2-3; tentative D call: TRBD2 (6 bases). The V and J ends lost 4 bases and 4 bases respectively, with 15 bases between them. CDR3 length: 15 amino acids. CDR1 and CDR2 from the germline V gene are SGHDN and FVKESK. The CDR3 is CASSLSGGVADTQYF. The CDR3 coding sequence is TGTGCCAGCAGCCTCTCCGGCGGGGTTGCAGATACGCAGTATTTT.

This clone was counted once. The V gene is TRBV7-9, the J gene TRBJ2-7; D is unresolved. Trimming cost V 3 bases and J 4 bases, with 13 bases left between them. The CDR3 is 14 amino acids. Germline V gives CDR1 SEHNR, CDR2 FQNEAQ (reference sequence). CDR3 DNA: TGTGCCAGCAGCTTGTCGGGTTTTTGGTACGAGCAGTACTTC. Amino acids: CASSLSGFWYEQYF.

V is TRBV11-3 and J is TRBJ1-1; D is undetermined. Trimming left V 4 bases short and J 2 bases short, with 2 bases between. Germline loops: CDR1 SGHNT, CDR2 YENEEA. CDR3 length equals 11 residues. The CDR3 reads CASSSNTEAFF. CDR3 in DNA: TGTGCCAGCAGCTCAAACACTGAAGCTTTCTTT.

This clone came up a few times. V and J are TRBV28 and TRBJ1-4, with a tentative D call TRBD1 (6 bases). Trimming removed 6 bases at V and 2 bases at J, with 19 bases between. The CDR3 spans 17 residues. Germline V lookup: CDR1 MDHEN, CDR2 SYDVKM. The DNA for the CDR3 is TGTGCCAGCAGGTACAGGGTAGGCTTGTCGACTAATGAAAAACTGTTTTTT. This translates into CASRYRVGLSTNEKLFF.

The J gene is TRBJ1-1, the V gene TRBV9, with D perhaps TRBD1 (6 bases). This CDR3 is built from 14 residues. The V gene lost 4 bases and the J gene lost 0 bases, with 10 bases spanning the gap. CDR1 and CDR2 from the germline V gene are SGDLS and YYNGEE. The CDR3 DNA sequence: TGTGCCAGCAGCATATCAGGGGTGAACACTGAAGCTTTCTTT. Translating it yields CASSISGVNTEAFF.

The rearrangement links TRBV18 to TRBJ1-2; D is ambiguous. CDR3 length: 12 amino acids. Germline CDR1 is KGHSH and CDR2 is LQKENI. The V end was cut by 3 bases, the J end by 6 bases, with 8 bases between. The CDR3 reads CASSPEKDGYTF. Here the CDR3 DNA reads TGTGCCAGCTCACCCGAGAAAGATGGCTACACCTTC.

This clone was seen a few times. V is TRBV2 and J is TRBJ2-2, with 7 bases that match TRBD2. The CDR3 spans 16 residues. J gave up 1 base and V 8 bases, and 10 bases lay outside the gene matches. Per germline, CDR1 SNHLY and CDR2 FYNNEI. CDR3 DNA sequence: TGTGCCAGCGATTACCAGCGGGGAAAGAACACCGGGGAGCTGTTTTTT. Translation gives CASDYQRGKNTGELFF.